This T cell receptor beta chain was captured by sequencing in a study of OX40 agonist ivuxolimab in advanced cancers. Study summary: An agonistic human IgG2 monoclonal antibody against OX40 (CD134) was given. Those treated in dose escalation had hepatocellular carcinoma, melanoma, renal cell cancer or head and neck cancer. Participants, 70% to 90% male, averaged approximately 60 years of age, ranging from roughly 23 to 80.

The germline gives CDR1 MGHRA, CDR2 YSYEKL. The CDR3 loop spans 14 amino acids. The V end was cut by 1 base, the J end by 5 bases, with 9 bases between. TCRdb keeps only in-frame clones here, not all; method: immunoSEQ multiplex PCR. The data contain roughly 60,000 clones, 84% of them singletons. Systemic immunosuppression or autoimmune disease history was grounds to exclude patients. In its sample, this clone was seen once. The J gene is TRBJ2-1, the V gene TRBV4-1, with unresolved D. The clonotype originates from an adult with an advanced solid tumor such as melanoma, head and neck, liver or kidney cancer. Material: CD4+ or CD8+ T cells sorted from blood, obtained in a trial of the OX40 agonist ivuxolimab. As DNA, the CDR3 is TGCGCCAGCAGCCAAGTAGTAGAGGACAATGAGCAGTTCTTC. Its protein is CASSQVVEDNEQFF.